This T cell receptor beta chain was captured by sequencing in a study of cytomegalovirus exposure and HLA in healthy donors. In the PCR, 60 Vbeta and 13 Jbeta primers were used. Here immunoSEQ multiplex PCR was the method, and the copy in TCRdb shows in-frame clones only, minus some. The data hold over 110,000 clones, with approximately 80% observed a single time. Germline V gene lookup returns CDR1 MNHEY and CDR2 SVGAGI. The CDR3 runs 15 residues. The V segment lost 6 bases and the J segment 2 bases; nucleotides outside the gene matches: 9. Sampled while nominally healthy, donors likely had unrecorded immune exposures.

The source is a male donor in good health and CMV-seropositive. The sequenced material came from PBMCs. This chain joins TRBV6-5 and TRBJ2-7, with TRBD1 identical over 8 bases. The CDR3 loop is CASSWMGQAPYEQYF. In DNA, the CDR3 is TGTGCCAGCAGCTGGATGGGACAGGCCCCCTACGAGCAGTACTTC.